These 11 T cell receptor beta chains were all obtained from the same sample, sequenced in a study of blood T cell repertoires in COVID-19. The assay was immunoSEQ multiplex PCR, and TCRdb's table has in-frame clones only and misses some. The data contain 85,000 to 95,000 clones, approximately 86% of them singletons. Sequenced: peripheral blood. These receptors were obtained from a woman older than 75 with acute or convalescent COVID-19.

As regards this clone: Different DNA sequences within this sample yield the same CDR3. CDR3 sequence (DNA): TGCGCCAGCAGCTTACAGGGGGCTCGGGGAGGCTACACCTTC. Protein sequence: CASSLQGARGGYTF. The chain employs TRBV5-1 and TRBJ1-2, with 9 positions matching TRBD1. The germline CDR1 and CDR2 sequences are SGHRS and YFSETQ. The CDR3 spans 14 residues. V dropped 2 bases and J dropped 8; count of bases not matched to a gene: 7. Filled out from reference TRBV5-1 and TRBJ1-2, the complete variable domain reads KAGVTQTPRYLIKTRGQQVTLSCSPISGHRSVSWYQQTPGQGLQFLFEYFSETQRNKGNFPGRFSGRQFSNSRSEMNVSTLELGDSALYLCASSLQGARGGYTFGSGTRLTVV.

V and J are TRBV10-3 and TRBJ2-1; 9 bases fit TRBD1. The CDR3 loop spans 14 amino acids. From germline, CDR1 is ENHRY and CDR2 SYGVKD. Trimming removed 6 bases from V and 7 bases from J; junction bases left unmatched: 7. CDR3 in amino acids: CAIRNGQGINEQFF. In DNA form, the CDR3 reads TGTGCCATCAGGAACGGACAGGGGATTAATGAGCAGTTCTTC.

The gene calls are TRBV24-1 and TRBJ1-6; 10 bases align to TRBD1. CDR1 KGHDR and CDR2 SFDVKD come from the germline V gene. V dropped 12 bases and J dropped 7; count of bases not matched to a gene: 8. The CDR3 is 14 amino acids. The CDR3 coding sequence is TGTGCCTTGACCGGGACAGGGGACAATTCACCCCTCCACTTT. This gives the protein CALTGTGDNSPLHF.

This chain's CDR3 is CATAALTVNTEAFF. The CDR3 nucleotides read TGTGCCACAGCCGCCCTTACAGTGAACACTGAAGCTTTCTTT. The chain carries TRBV2 and TRBJ1-1, with D uncertain. Germline CDR1 and CDR2: SNHLY and FYNNEI. The V gene lost 10 bases and the J gene lost 0 bases, with 15 bases spanning the gap. CDR3 length equals 14 residues.

The V gene is TRBV7-2, the J gene TRBJ1-4; TRBD1 aligns across 9 bases. Germline V CDR1 and CDR2: SGHTA, FQGNSA. The CDR3 consists of 14 residues. Unmatched junction bases numbered 6, after V lost 2 bases and J lost 11 bases. The CDR3 nucleotides are TGTGCCAGCAGCTTAAGGGACAGGGTGGGGAAACTGTTTTTT. This translates into CASSLRDRVGKLFF.

The V call is TRBV12-3 or TRBV12-4, the J call TRBJ2-5; D call uncertain. The V and J ends lost 4 bases and 0 bases respectively, with 3 bases between them. The CDR3 loop spans 12 amino acids. CDR3 protein: CASSYYQETQYF. In DNA form, the CDR3 reads TGTGCCAGCAGTTACTACCAAGAGACCCAGTACTTC.

The chain's CDR3 is CASSLALGGHGYTF. The CDR3 coding sequence is TGTGCCAGCAGCTTAGCGTTAGGGGGCCATGGCTACACCTTC. The chain employs TRBV7-9 and TRBJ1-2; the match to TRBD1 covers 7 bases. Germline V gives CDR1 SEHNR, CDR2 FQNEAQ (reference sequence). Trimming cost V 0 bases and J 6 bases; bases outside gene matches: 4. This CDR3 has 14 amino acids.

The rearrangement uses TRBV18 and TRBJ2-5; perhaps TRBD1 as D (5 bases). Germline CDR1 and CDR2: KGHSH and LQKENI. CDR3 length: 14 residues. V lost 2 bases and J 0 bases, leaving 7 bases between the germline ends. CDR3 nucleotide sequence: TGTGCCAGCTCACCAATAGGGGACCAAGAGACCCAGTACTTC. As protein: CASSPIGDQETQYF.

The rearrangement links TRBV12-3 or TRBV12-4 to TRBJ2-2, with 11 positions matching TRBD1. The CDR3 loop spans 13 amino acids. V was pared by 9 bases and J by 7 bases, with 4 bases of the junction left unmatched. CDR3 region: CASGQGAGGELFF. The CDR3 DNA sequence: TGTGCCAGTGGACAGGGGGCAGGCGGGGAGCTGTTTTTT.

This chain connects TRBV5-1 to TRBJ2-1; D is undetermined. The germline gives CDR1 SGHRS, CDR2 YFSETQ. The CDR3 spans 17 residues. Trimming removed 3 bases from V and 0 bases from J, with 16 bases in between. The CDR3 nucleotides are TGCGCCAGCAGCTCGACCGGTGGAAGGAGCTCCTACAATGAGCAGTTCTTC. The encoded protein is CASSSTGGRSSYNEQFF.

The rearrangement joins TRBV13 to TRBJ2-5, with D possibly matching TRBD1 (6 bases). The CDR3 is 16 amino acids. V gave up 2 bases and J gave up 4 bases, with 17 bases separating them. Looked up from germline, CDR1 is PRHDT and CDR2 is FYEKMQ (reference sequence). In DNA form, the CDR3 reads TGTGCCAGCAGCTTATCTGGCAGGGGTACAGGAGAGACCCAGTACTTC. Translated, it gives CASSLSGRGTGETQYF.